This T cell receptor beta chain was captured in a study of technical replicates of blood from four donors. This CDR3 is 14 amino acids long. Germline V lookup: CDR1 MNHEY, CDR2 SVGAGI. Trimming removed 5 bases at V and 0 bases at J, with 11 bases between. The protocol was immunoSEQ multiplex PCR, while the TCRdb copy is restricted to in-frame clones and leaves out a portion. The sample includes roughly 40,000 clones, 90% to 97% seen only once; the top ten take approximately 0.37%. This TCR came from a human donor in good health. The rearrangement links TRBV6-5 to TRBJ2-7, with D uncertain. The specimen was T cells isolated from PBMCs. CDR3 nucleotides: TGTGCCAGCAGTGTAGGAGTAACCTCCTACGAGCAGTACTTC. It specifies CASSVGVTSYEQYF.